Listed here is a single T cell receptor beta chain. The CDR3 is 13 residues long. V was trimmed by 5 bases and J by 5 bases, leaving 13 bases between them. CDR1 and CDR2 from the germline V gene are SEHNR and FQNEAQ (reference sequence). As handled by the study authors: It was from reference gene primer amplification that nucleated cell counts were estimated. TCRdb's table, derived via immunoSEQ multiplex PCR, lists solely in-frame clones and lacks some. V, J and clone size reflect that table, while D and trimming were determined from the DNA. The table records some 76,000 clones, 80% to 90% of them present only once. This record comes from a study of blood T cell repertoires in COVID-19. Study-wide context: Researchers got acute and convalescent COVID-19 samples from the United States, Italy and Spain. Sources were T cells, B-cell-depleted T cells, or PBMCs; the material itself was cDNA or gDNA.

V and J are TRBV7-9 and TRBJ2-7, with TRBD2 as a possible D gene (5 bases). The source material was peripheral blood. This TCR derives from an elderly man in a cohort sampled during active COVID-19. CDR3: CASSPTRGNEQYF. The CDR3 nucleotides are TGTGCCAGCAGCCCAACCCGGGGAAACGAGCAGTACTTC.